These 6 T cell receptor beta chains were sequenced from one sample in a study of blood T cell repertoires in COVID-19. TCRdb keeps only in-frame clones here, not all; method: immunoSEQ multiplex PCR. The sample contains around 60,000 clones, approximately 86% of which appear only once. The sample comprised peripheral blood. The receptors come from a man aged 50 to 59 with active COVID-19.

CDR3 in DNA: TGTGCCAGCAGCCTCGGTACCGAGAACACTGAAGCTTTCTTT. Its protein is CASSLGTENTEAFF. The chain links TRBV7-3 to TRBJ1-1; D not resolved. Germline CDR1 reads SGHTA; CDR2 reads FQGTGA. The CDR3 contains 14 residues. The ends were cut back, 5 bases at V and 1 base at J, with 11 bases in the middle.

The chain is built from TRBV29-1 and TRBJ1-1; D is ambiguous. This CDR3 spans 11 amino acids. Germline V gives CDR1 SQVTM, CDR2 ANQGSEA. V was shortened by 4 bases and J by 5 bases, with 8 bases between the two germline ends. The CDR3 protein is CSVGGRTEAFF. CDR3 nucleotides: TGCAGCGTTGGCGGGCGAACTGAAGCTTTCTTT.

The rearrangement joins TRBV5-4 to TRBJ2-7; D may be TRBD2 (7 bases). Germline CDR1 reads SGHNT; CDR2 reads YYREEE (reference sequence). Trimming shortened V by 6 bases and J by 7 bases, and 23 bases separated the two germline ends. This CDR3 contains 15 residues. CDR3 loop: CASTWEGGGLFEQYF. The CDR3 bases are TGTGCCAGCACCTGGGAGGGGGGGGGCTTGTTTGAGCAGTACTTC.

The rearrangement joins TRBV21-1 to TRBJ2-1; the table's TRBD1 call for D was not verified on the DNA. TRBV21-1 is noted as a pseudogene. The CDR3 is 13 residues long. This CDR3 reads CASSKYRALEQFF. For the CDR3, the DNA is TGTGCCAGCAGCAAATACAGGGCCCTTGAGCAGTTCTTC.

The V gene is TRBV7-9, the J gene TRBJ1-2; 7 bases agree with TRBD1. Trimming at V came to 5 bases and at J to 3 bases, leaving 9 bases not matched to a gene. CDR1 is SEHNR, CDR2 FQNEAQ, per germline (reference sequence). The CDR3 is 15 residues long. The CDR3 coding sequence is TGTGCCAGCAGCGCTCGGGACAGCGTCTACTATGGCTACACCTTC. It codes for CASSARDSVYYGYTF.

This clone showed up just a few times. The chain is built from TRBV5-1 and TRBJ2-7, with D perhaps matching TRBD2 (7 bases). This CDR3 contains 15 residues. Looked up from germline, CDR1 is SGHRS and CDR2 is YFSETQ. With 0 bases removed from V and 6 bases from J, the gap between germline ends came to 16 bases. CDR3 in DNA: TGCGCCAGCAGCTTGGATACGGGGGGCTCGGGCGAGCAGTACTTC. This translates into CASSLDTGGSGEQYF.